These 21 T cell receptor beta chains were sequenced from one sample in a study of T cell responses to AZD1222 COVID-19 vaccine listed by TCRdb under 2021. Libraries were built with the immunoSEQ multiplex PCR assay. TCRdb mirrors the immuneACCESS table, restricted to in-frame sequences. Some clones are absent from its copies; in checked studies, under half trace to an unresolved V gene, and the reason for the others is unknown. The sample data list some 150,000 clones, and around 90% of these were observed just once. The top ten hold less than 3.5% of the sample. The time point tag for this specimen amounts to: baseline before first vaccination. The sequencing here drew on peripheral blood, taken on day 0 of AZD1222 vaccination. These receptors came from an adult in good health.

V and J are TRBV6-5 and TRBJ1-4, with 8 bases aligning to TRBD1. Germline assignment: CDR1 MNHEY and CDR2 SVGAGI. J gave up 8 bases and V 6 bases, and 5 bases lay outside the gene matches. CDR3 length equals 13 residues. As DNA, the CDR3 is TGTGCCAGCAGGGGGGACAGGCTAGAAAAACTGTTTTTT. Protein: CASRGDRLEKLFF.

This chain connects TRBV24-1 to TRBJ2-2, with 8 bases lining up with TRBD1. The J segment lost 5 bases and the V segment lost 4 bases, leaving 11 bases of the junction unmatched. Germline values: CDR1 KGHDR, CDR2 SFDVKD. This CDR3 comprises 17 residues. The CDR3, as DNA: TGTGCCACCAGTGACCAGACAGGGGATCTTTATACCGGGGAGCTGTTTTTT. Its protein product is CATSDQTGDLYTGELFF.

The chain employs TRBV7-9 and TRBJ1-1, with TRBD1 as a possible D gene (5 bases). The CDR3 totals 15 residues. Germline V gives CDR1 SEHNR, CDR2 FQNEAQ (reference sequence). The V end lost 6 bases, the J end lost 0 bases, and 14 bases lay between the germline ends. CDR3 bases: TGTGCCAGCAGAATCCCATCAGGGATGAACACTGAAGCTTTCTTT. Translating it yields CASRIPSGMNTEAFF.

This CDR3 reads CASSDRVYYGYTF. DNA for the CDR3: TGTGCCAGCAGTGACAGGGTATACTATGGCTACACCTTC. The chain is built from TRBV6-2 or TRBV6-3 and TRBJ1-2; 7 nucleotides match TRBD1. Germline V gives CDR1 MNHEY, CDR2 SVGEGT. This CDR3 is built from 13 residues. V lost 5 bases and J lost 3; bases outside the gene matches: 3.

This chain connects TRBV15 to TRBJ2-3; 10 bases are shared with TRBD2. The CDR3 covers 15 residues. After removal of 8 bases from V and 0 bases from J, the junction contained 5 bases not matched to a gene. Per the germline V gene, CDR1 is LNHNV and CDR2 is YYDKDF (reference sequence). The CDR3 bases are TGTGCCACCCGACAGCGGGGGGGAAGCACAGATACGCAGTATTTT. This translates into CATRQRGGSTDTQYF.

Points on this clone: Other DNA sequences from this sample encode an identical CDR3 as well. The chain joins TRBV9 to TRBJ1-4, with D uncertain. Looked up from germline, CDR1 is SGDLS and CDR2 is YYNGEE. CDR3 length: 14 amino acids. V was clipped by 0 bases and J by 1 base, with 4 bases between them. CDR3 DNA: TGTGCCAGCAGCGTAGAAGGAACTAATGAAAAACTGTTTTTT. It encodes CASSVEGTNEKLFF.

Concerning this clone itself: Other nucleotide sequences from this sample produce the same CDR3. The chain employs TRBV19 and TRBJ2-2, with D tentatively TRBD1 or TRBD2 (6 bases each). The germline CDR1 and CDR2 sequences are LNHDA and SQIVND (reference sequence). The CDR3 has 16 residues. With 6 bases removed from V and 7 bases from J, the gap between germline ends came to 21 bases. The CDR3 DNA reads as TGTGCCAGTAGGCCGGCCCGAAGGGGGGCCGACGGGGAGCTGTTTTTT. Translation: CASRPARRGADGELFF.

V is TRBV15 and J is TRBJ2-7; TRBD2 is a possible D gene (5 bases). This CDR3 has 15 amino acids. V was trimmed by 0 bases and J by 3 bases, leaving 12 bases between them. Germline loops: CDR1 LNHNV, CDR2 YYDKDF (reference sequence). The CDR3 sequence: CATSRDRGRYYEQYF. CDR3 nucleotide sequence: TGTGCCACCAGCAGAGACCGGGGTCGATACTACGAGCAGTACTTC.

J is TRBJ1-4 and V is TRBV18; D possibly corresponds to TRBD1 (6 bases). This CDR3 comprises 14 residues. Germline V CDR1 and CDR2: KGHSH, LQKENI. The V gene lost 2 bases and the J gene lost 7 bases, with 11 bases spanning the gap. The CDR3 DNA is TGTGCCAGCTCACCAAACAGGGTTGGTGAAAAACTGTTTTTT. Translation: CASSPNRVGEKLFF.

As DNA, the CDR3 is TGTGCCAGCAGACAGGGCAATGGCTACACCTTC. The encoded protein is CASRQGNGYTF. The chain uses TRBV2 and TRBJ1-2, with D tentatively TRBD1 (6 bases). Germline CDR1 and CDR2: SNHLY and FYNNEI. The CDR3 consists of 11 residues. With 6 bases removed from V and 6 bases from J, the gap between germline ends came to 8 bases.

This rearrangement joins TRBV6-5 to TRBJ2-7; 7 positions agree with TRBD1. V lost 2 bases and J lost 11; bases outside the gene matches: 9. This CDR3 spans 13 amino acids. Germline V gene sequence: CDR1 MNHEY, CDR2 SVGAGI. CDR3 loop: CASSYTRQGLKYF. In nucleotides, the CDR3 is TGTGCCAGCAGTTACACCCGACAGGGTCTGAAGTACTTC.

The chain combines TRBV24-1 with TRBJ1-6; D not certain. The CDR3 totals 13 residues. Germline V gives CDR1 KGHDR, CDR2 SFDVKD. With 7 bases removed from V and 8 bases from J, the gap between germline ends came to 11 bases. The CDR3 is CATREADDSPLHF. The CDR3 nucleotides read TGTGCCACCAGGGAGGCCGACGATTCACCCCTCCACTTT.

The chain has TRBV19 and TRBJ2-7, with a tentative D call TRBD1 (6 bases). The CDR3 has 13 amino acids. The V gene lost 3 bases and the J gene lost 3 bases, with 9 bases spanning the gap. Germline V lookup: CDR1 LNHDA, CDR2 SQIVND (reference sequence). Here the CDR3 DNA reads TGTGCCAGTAGTATCGGGACAAGCTACGAGCAGTACTTC. Translation gives CASSIGTSYEQYF.

The chain recombines TRBV10-3 with TRBJ1-6; D remains ambiguous. Trimming stripped 3 bases from V and 7 bases from J, with 10 bases between. The CDR3 consists of 14 residues. Germline CDR1 ENHRY, CDR2 SYGVKD. This chain's CDR3 is CAISELSENSPLHF. The DNA for the CDR3 is TGTGCCATCAGTGAATTATCGGAGAATTCACCCCTCCACTTT.

The V gene is TRBV29-1, the J gene TRBJ2-3; D remains unclear. The CDR3 is 14 amino acids. V was shortened by 6 bases and J by 2 bases, with 15 bases between the two germline ends. Germline lookup yields CDR1 SQVTM and CDR2 ANQGSEA. DNA for the CDR3: TGCAGCGTATCGGACGGGTTTTACACAGATACGCAGTATTTT. This encodes CSVSDGFYTDTQYF.

J is TRBJ2-7 and V is TRBV25-1, with TRBD1 identical over 9 bases. Germline V gene data show CDR1 as MGHDK and CDR2 as SYGVNS. This CDR3 has 13 amino acids. Losses at the gene ends were 8 bases for V and 6 bases for J; bases not matched to a gene: 8. This chain's CDR3 is CASRGTGGSEQYF. As DNA, the CDR3 is TGTGCCAGCCGCGGAACAGGGGGCTCCGAGCAGTACTTC.

The chain uses TRBV7-9 and TRBJ1-2; TRBD1 matches 7 bases. The CDR3 length is 14 residues. The germline V gene has CDR1 SEHNR and CDR2 FQNEAQ (reference sequence). The V and J ends lost 3 bases and 3 bases, in that order; junction bases with no gene match: 4. CDR3 sequence: CASSLTGPYYGYTF. The CDR3 DNA is TGTGCCAGCAGCTTGACAGGGCCCTACTATGGCTACACCTTC.

The CDR3: CASSRLWSCRNTIYF. In DNA form, the CDR3 reads TGTGCCAGCAGCAGACTTTGGAGTTGCAGAAACACCATATATTTT. The chain couples TRBV21-1 to TRBJ1-3. TRBV21-1 has pseudogene status. The CDR3 is 15 residues long.

This chain uses TRBV5-4 with TRBJ1-4; D perhaps matches TRBD1 (5 bases). CDR1 and CDR2 from the germline V gene are SGHNT and YYREEE (reference sequence). The CDR3 totals 14 residues. Trimming stripped 3 bases from V and 7 bases from J, with 13 bases between. This CDR3 reads CASSSGGIGEKLFF. Written as DNA, the CDR3 is TGTGCCAGCAGCTCGGGGGGAATTGGTGAAAAACTGTTTTTT.

This clone has a single count. This chain links TRBV19 with TRBJ2-7; D gene uncertain. This CDR3 is 14 amino acids long. V was shortened by 5 bases and J by 0 bases, with 11 bases between the two germline ends. Germline V gene sequence: CDR1 LNHDA, CDR2 SQIVND (reference sequence). The CDR3 DNA sequence: TGTGCCAGTAGTTCCCGGGTTTACTCCTACGAGCAGTACTTC. As protein: CASSSRVYSYEQYF.

This sequence joins TRBV6-5 and TRBJ1-6, with no clear D. V lost 7 bases and J 10 bases, leaving 11 bases between the germline ends. The CDR3 sequence is 12 residues long. Germline V gene data show CDR1 as MNHEY and CDR2 as SVGAGI. The CDR3 region has the DNA TGTGCCAGCAACCCGACTGGCTCACCCCTCCACTTT. It yields the protein CASNPTGSPLHF.